A single sample is the source of the 29 T cell receptor beta chains below, sequenced in a study of Graves' ophthalmopathy and Graves' hyperthyroidism (dated 2018 in TCRdb). TCRdb lists the instrument as Illumina HiSeq 2000. For repertoire sequencing, TCR beta CDR3 regions were amplified from RNA transcripts. A first-round RT-PCR used HTBI primers with the Qiagen OneStep RT-PCR kit, followed by a second-round multiplex PCR, size selection and purification. Using fastp at Q25 and MiXCR, TCRdb reprocessed the public reads and kept productive beta chains. CDR3 protein duplicates are merged, each entry listing the most common genes and DNA. In all, the sample holds 580,000 or so distinct CDR3 sequences, and roughly 39% of those were seen once. The top ten hold over 3.5% of the sample. What was sequenced was peripheral blood or thyroid tissue (not recorded which). These receptors were collected from an adult man with Graves' hyperthyroidism.

In this sample, this clonotype turned up many times. The rearrangement links TRBV6-5 to TRBJ2-7; TRBD1 or TRBD2 may be the D gene (5 bases each). V lost 8 bases, J lost 3 bases, and 23 bases lay in between. This CDR3 has 16 amino acids. CDR1 MNHEY and CDR2 SVGAGI come from the germline V gene. The CDR3 region is CASLETGTPKDYEQYF. CDR3 bases: TGTGCCAGCTTGGAGACCGGGACCCCGAAAGACTACGAGCAGTACTTC.

Turning to this clonotype: One base away lies a much larger clone, so this may be a sequencing read error. This chain joins TRBV10-3 and TRBJ1-1, with 9 bases that match TRBD1. The CDR3 spans 15 residues. V shed 6 bases and J 6 bases; nucleotides not matched to a gene: 11. The germline V gene has CDR1 ENHRY and CDR2 SYGVKD. CDR3 sequence (DNA): TGTGCCATCAGACCCAGACAGGGGGAGGAACCTGAAGCTTTCTTT. Residues: CAIRPRQGEEPEAFF.

The sample holds many counts of this clonotype. V and J are TRBV20-1 and TRBJ1-1; D not resolved. V gave up 4 bases and J gave up 4 bases, with 10 bases separating them. The CDR3 has 12 residues. Germline V lookup: CDR1 DFQATT, CDR2 SNEGSKA (reference sequence). DNA of the CDR3: TGCAGTGCTATTCCAAGGGTCACTGAAGCTTTCTTT. Protein product: CSAIPRVTEAFF.

This clonotype was seen ten or more times. The chain couples TRBV6-1 to TRBJ1-2; TRBD1 matches 8 bases. CDR1 and CDR2 (germline): MNHNS, SASEGT. The CDR3 is made up of 15 amino acids. J was trimmed by 6 bases and V by 0 bases; bases with no gene match: 6. CDR3 amino acids: CASSEALDRVDGYTF. The CDR3 DNA is TGTGCCAGCAGTGAAGCGCTGGACAGGGTAGATGGCTACACCTTC.

The gene calls are TRBV7-8 and TRBJ2-7; 8 nucleotides line up with TRBD2. Germline CDR1 SGHVS, CDR2 FQNEAQ. J was trimmed by 2 bases and V by 6 bases; bases with no gene match: 6. The CDR3 totals 14 residues. CDR3 residues: CASSRGGQAYEQYF. CDR3 in DNA: TGTGCCAGCAGTCGGGGGGGTCAAGCCTACGAGCAGTACTTC.

The chain uses TRBV6-5 and TRBJ2-7; possibly TRBD1 or TRBD2 for D (5 bases each). Trimming cost V 8 bases and J 3 bases, with 14 bases left between them. CDR1 and CDR2 (germline): MNHEY, SVGAGI. The CDR3 is made up of 13 amino acids. The CDR3: CASGTEGGYEQYF. The CDR3 DNA reads as TGTGCCAGCGGGACGGAAGGTGGCTACGAGCAGTACTTC.

This clonotype has a count of ten or more. The rearrangement uses TRBV29-1 and TRBJ2-6; D is uncertain. The CDR3 sequence is 13 residues long. Germline-derived CDR1 and CDR2 are SQVTM and ANQGSEA. The V gene lost 3 bases and the J gene lost 4 bases, with 7 bases spanning the gap. The CDR3 loop is CSVDSTGANVLTF. The CDR3 nucleotides read TGCAGCGTTGATTCAACCGGGGCCAACGTCCTGACTTTC.

In regard to this clonotype: This may arise from a read error, as a much more abundant clone is one base away. The rearrangement uses TRBV20-1 and TRBJ2-5; 10 bases align to TRBD2. CDR1 and CDR2 (germline): DFQATT, SNEGSKA (reference sequence). This CDR3 has 16 residues. The CDR3 nucleotides read TGCAGTGTTAGAGGAGGGGGACTAGCGAGACAAGAGACCCAGTACTTC. Amino acid sequence: CSVRGGGLARQETQYF.

V and J are TRBV27 and TRBJ2-7; the match to TRBD2 covers 7 bases. The J segment lost 4 bases and the V segment lost 0 bases, leaving 9 bases of the junction unmatched. Germline lookup yields CDR1 MNHEY and CDR2 SMNVEV (reference sequence). The CDR3 sequence is 16 residues long. The CDR3 sequence: CASSLSVGGRWYEQYF. The CDR3 DNA is TGTGCCAGCAGTTTATCGGTTGGCGGGAGATGGTACGAGCAGTACTTC.

This clonotype was observed many times. CDR3 protein: CASSPQGTEAFF. CDR3 nucleotides: TGTGCCAGCAGCCCACAGGGGACTGAAGCTTTCTTT. The chain carries TRBV7-9 and TRBJ1-1, with 7 bases identical to TRBD1. Germline V gene data show CDR1 as SEHNR and CDR2 as FQNEAQ (reference sequence). J lost 5 bases, V lost 5 bases, and 2 bases had no gene match. The CDR3 consists of 12 residues.

This clonotype was counted many times. V usage is TRBV29-1 and J usage is TRBJ2-7; possibly TRBD1 for D (6 bases). The germline CDR1 and CDR2 sequences are SQVTM and ANQGSEA. CDR3 length: 13 amino acids. V was shortened by 1 base and J by 4 bases, with 11 bases between the two germline ends. The CDR3 coding sequence is TGCAGCGTTGAAGGACAGGTTGGGTACGAGCAGTACTTC. Translation: CSVEGQVGYEQYF.

This clonotype was seen a handful of times. The chain employs TRBV7-9 and TRBJ2-7; 10 nucleotides match TRBD1. The germline V gene has CDR1 SEHNR and CDR2 FQNEAQ (reference sequence). The V gene end was trimmed by 5 bases and the J gene end by 3 bases; junction bases not matched to a gene: 7. The CDR3 length is 15 residues. This chain's CDR3 is CASSQTGTGVYEQYF. The CDR3 nucleotides are TGTGCCAGCAGCCAGACCGGGACAGGGGTCTACGAGCAGTACTTC.

This clonotype was seen many times. This rearrangement joins TRBV6-1 to TRBJ2-7; TRBD2 matches at 10 bases. The CDR3 sequence is 15 residues long. J gave up 4 bases and V 4 bases, and 7 bases lay outside the gene matches. Germline lookup yields CDR1 MNHNS and CDR2 SASEGT. CDR3 sequence: CASSGASGRAYEQYF. The DNA for the CDR3 is TGTGCCAGCAGTGGGGCTAGCGGGAGAGCGTACGAGCAGTACTTC.

This clonotype has ten or more counts. The CDR3 bases are TGTGCCAGCAGCCAGGGAGACACCTCGAACACTGAAGCTTTCTTT. It specifies CASSQGDTSNTEAFF. This chain uses TRBV5-8 with TRBJ1-1; D is possibly TRBD1 (5 bases). The CDR3 spans 15 residues. Looked up from germline, CDR1 is SGHTS and CDR2 is YDEGEE. Trimming shortened V by 4 bases and J by 1 base, and 14 bases separated the two germline ends.

This clonotype was seen repeatedly, ten times or more. The rearrangement joins TRBV20-1 to TRBJ1-2; 10 positions match TRBD1. The CDR3 covers 13 residues. V dropped 5 bases and J dropped 7; count of bases not matched to a gene: 7. Germline CDR1 is DFQATT and CDR2 is SNEGSKA (reference sequence). CDR3 amino acids: CSALGQGFLGYTF. CDR3 sequence (DNA): TGCAGTGCTCTGGGACAGGGGTTTCTTGGCTACACCTTC.

The gene calls are TRBV10-2 and TRBJ1-2; D is unclear. In germline, CDR1 is WSHSY, CDR2 SAAADI. The CDR3 has 16 residues. Trimming removed 6 bases at V and 1 base at J, with 18 bases between. CDR3 protein: CASSSEERGSNYGYTF. CDR3 coding DNA: TGCGCCAGCAGCTCAGAGGAACGGGGTAGTAACTATGGCTACACCTTC.

Turning to this clonotype: At one boundary the junction diverges from the germline segment, which might be a read error. The rearrangement links TRBV7-7 to TRBJ2-5, with D tentatively TRBD1 (6 bases). Germline V gene data show CDR1 as SSHAT and CDR2 as FNYEAQ (reference sequence). CDR3 length: 15 amino acids. CDR3 nucleotides: TGTGCTAGCAGCTTACGTCCCAGGGGTCCAGAGACCCAGTACTTC. This translates into CASSLRPRGPETQYF.

In its sample, this clonotype was seen many times. This chain joins TRBV25-1 and TRBJ1-2; D is undetermined. CDR3 length: 14 amino acids. Germline values: CDR1 MGHDK, CDR2 SYGVNS. V was shortened by 2 bases and J by 0 bases, with 7 bases between the two germline ends. DNA of the CDR3: TGTGCCAGCAGTGAACGGGGAGCTAACTATGGCTACACCTTC. It codes for CASSERGANYGYTF.

Written as DNA, the CDR3 is TGCAGCGTTGAGACCTACCGACAGGGAAGGATCCCGAACACTGAAGCTTTGATGGCTTTCTTT. This gives the protein CSVETYRQGRIPNTEALMAFF. V and J are TRBV29-1 and TRBJ1-1; 7 bases are shared with TRBD1. The CDR3 length is 21 residues. V lost 3 bases, J lost 11 bases, and 36 bases stayed unmatched. Looked up from germline, CDR1 is SQVTM and CDR2 is ANQGSEA.

This clonotype showed up many times. The chain links TRBV12-3 or TRBV12-4 to TRBJ2-7; TRBD2 might be the D (6 bases). V shed 2 bases and J shed 6 bases, with 11 bases lying between them. This CDR3 has 13 amino acids. This CDR3 is CASSLIGDFEQYF. CDR3 in DNA: TGTGCCAGCAGTTTAATCGGGGACTTCGAGCAGTACTTC.

This clonotype was found a few times. The chain joins TRBV12-3 or TRBV12-4 to TRBJ2-7; 7 nucleotides align to TRBD2. Losses at the gene ends were 5 bases for V and 4 bases for J; bases not matched to a gene: 5. This CDR3 is built from 13 residues. This CDR3 is CASSTGRDYEQYF. In nucleotides, the CDR3 is TGTGCCAGCAGTACGGGGAGGGATTACGAGCAGTACTTC.

V is TRBV10-3 and J is TRBJ2-5; a possible D gene is TRBD2 (6 bases). Germline V gene lookup returns CDR1 ENHRY and CDR2 SYGVKD. Trimming pared 6 bases from V and 2 bases from J, leaving 10 bases between. The CDR3 has 13 residues. The CDR3 spells CAIRERVQETQYF. CDR3 in DNA: TGTGCCATCAGGGAGCGGGTACAAGAGACCCAGTACTTC.

This clonotype was detected many times. The chain has TRBV5-8 and TRBJ2-7; a possible D gene is TRBD1 (6 bases). Per the germline V gene, CDR1 is SGHTS and CDR2 is YDEGEE. The ends were cut back, 0 bases at V and 2 bases at J, with 9 bases in the middle. CDR3 length equals 14 residues. The CDR3 region has the DNA TGTGCCAGCAGCTTGGAGGACAGCACCTACGAGCAGTACTTC. This gives the protein CASSLEDSTYEQYF.

CDR3 DNA: TGTGCCAGCAGCTTTGAGGGAGGATATTACGAGCAGTACTTC. Translating it yields CASSFEGGYYEQYF. The J gene is TRBJ2-7, the V gene TRBV7-4; TRBD2 might be the D (6 bases). Trimming took off 3 bases at V and 4 bases at J, with 13 bases between the two ends. There are 14 residues in the CDR3. Germline V gene data show CDR1 as SGHVT and CDR2 as SQSDAQ.

The rearrangement uses TRBV29-1 and TRBJ2-5, with 7 bases identical to TRBD1. The CDR3 length is 10 residues. The V gene's germline CDR1 is SQVTM and CDR2 ANQGSEA. CDR3 sequence: CSGGQETQYF. In DNA form, the CDR3 reads TGCTCAGGGGGACAAGAGACCCAGTACTTC.

A single count supports this clonotype. The chain couples TRBV24-1 to TRBJ1-2, with D maybe TRBD1 (6 bases). V lost 8 bases and J lost 8, with 17 bases in between. The CDR3 loop spans 13 amino acids. Germline lookup yields CDR1 KGHDR and CDR2 SFDVKD. CDR3 DNA: TGTGCCACCATAATATGGGGGGCGCACGGCTACACCTTC. Translating it yields CATIIWGAHGYTF.

Concerning this clonotype itself: The final CDR3 position lacks the conserved phenylalanine or tryptophan, pointing to a likely read error. The chain joins TRBV20-1 to TRBJ1-6, with D maybe TRBD1 (6 bases). Per germline, CDR1 DFQATT and CDR2 SNEGSKA (reference sequence). The CDR3 has 13 amino acids. The CDR3 spells CGGAERLNSPLHP. Written as DNA, the CDR3 is TGCGGGGGGGCTGAGAGGCTGAATTCGCCCCTCCACCCT.

This clonotype was detected a few times. The rearrangement uses TRBV30 and TRBJ1-1; D perhaps matches TRBD1 (6 bases). The CDR3 loop spans 13 amino acids. In germline, CDR1 is GTSNPN, CDR2 SVGIG (reference sequence). The ends were cut back, 4 bases at V and 4 bases at J, with 13 bases in the middle. CDR3 DNA sequence: TGTGCCTGGAAGAACAGGGTCGGCACTGAAGCTTTCTTT. The encoded protein is CAWKNRVGTEAFF.

This clonotype was seen only once. This may stem from a read error, because a much larger clone lies one nucleotide away. The rearrangement joins TRBV5-1 to TRBJ2-7; D is perhaps TRBD1 (5 bases). V was cut by 4 bases and J by 6 bases, with 14 bases left in between. Germline CDR1 is SGHRS and CDR2 is YFSETQ. The CDR3 sequence is 13 residues long. The CDR3 nucleotides read TGCGCCAGCAGCCGCAGGGTGGGCGGCGAGCAGTACTTC. Translating gives CASSRRVGGEQYF.